Listed below are T cell receptor beta chains from one sample, sequenced in a study of blood T cell repertoires in COVID-19. The data were produced by immunoSEQ multiplex PCR, yet TCRdb's version contains in-frame clones alone and is incomplete. The table includes roughly 34,000 clones, about nine tenths detected once. The sample consisted of peripheral blood. These receptors were collected from a woman of 80 years or more with active or convalescent COVID-19. The CDR3 runs from the conserved cysteine through the conserved F or W. A D gene is named only where the DNA matches it firmly. Expanded clones get a size class; other rows say once, few or many, or leave the size out.

d_call	j_call	v_call	clone_size	cdr3_aa	cdr3_nt
-	TRBJ1-2	TRBV29-1	once	CSVGPRGGDYGYTF	TGCAGCGTTGGCCCCAGAGGTGGAGACTATGGCTACACCTTC
TRBD1	TRBJ2-3	TRBV7-8	-	CASSLGTGVTDTQYF	TGTGCCAGCAGCTTAGGAACAGGGGTCACAGATACGCAGTATTTT
TRBD2	TRBJ2-5	TRBV11-3	-	CASSLYPGGQETQYF	TGTGCCAGCAGCTTATATCCGGGGGGGCAGGAGACCCAGTACTTC
TRBD2	TRBJ2-5	TRBV28	-	CASTRGTSGEETQYF	TGTGCCAGCACCCGGGGGACTAGCGGGGAAGAGACCCAGTACTTC
TRBD1	TRBJ1-2	TRBV6-5	-	CASSAGQGAAYGYTF	TGTGCCAGCAGCGCAGGACAGGGGGCGGCCTATGGCTACACCTTC
TRBD2	TRBJ2-7	TRBV6-5	-	CASSPPGGGYEQYF	TGTGCCAGCAGCCCCCCAGGCGGGGGTTACGAGCAGTACTTC
TRBD2	TRBJ2-1	TRBV4-1	-	CASSQWTSGVQEFF	TGCGCCAGCAGCCAATGGACTAGCGGGGTCCAGGAGTTCTTC
TRBD2	TRBJ2-1	TRBV7-9	-	CASSSTRLAPNEQFF	TGTGCCAGCAGCTCCACCCGACTAGCGCCGAATGAGCAGTTCTTC
-	TRBJ2-3	TRBV2	-	CASNGGTDTQYF	TGTGCCAGCAACGGGGGCACAGATACGCAGTATTTT
TRBD2	TRBJ2-3	TRBV2	-	CASSAGRGGRADTQYF	TGTGCCAGCAGTGCTGGGCGGGGGGGCCGCGCAGATACGCAGTATTTT
TRBD1	TRBJ1-5	TRBV2	-	CASSKFGTGVDGNQPQHF	TGTGCCAGCAGTAAGTTCGGGACAGGGGTTGATGGCAATCAGCCCCAGCATTTT
-	TRBJ2-7	TRBV16	-	CASSQSPGTSYEQYF	TGTGCCAGCAGCCAAAGCCCCGGGACTTCGTACGAGCAGTACTTC
TRBD2	TRBJ2-3	TRBV11-2	-	CASSFDPTSGGDTQYF	TGTGCCAGCAGCTTCGACCCGACTAGCGGGGGCGATACGCAGTATTTT
TRBD1	TRBJ1-2	TRBV11-3	-	CASSPGTGDQFNYGYTF	TGTGCCAGCAGCCCCGGGACAGGAGATCAATTTAACTATGGCTACACCTTC
-	TRBJ1-3	TRBV6-6	-	CASTRGGFFGNTIYF	TGTGCCAGCACCCGGGGAGGGTTTTTCGGAAACACCATATATTTT
TRBD1	TRBJ1-2	TRBV11-2	-	CASSTYRGRNNGYTF	TGTGCCAGCAGCACATACAGGGGGCGAAATAATGGCTACACCTTC
TRBD1	TRBJ2-7	TRBV30	-	CAWSGTGSYEQYF	TGTGCCTGGAGTGGGACAGGATCCTACGAGCAGTACTTC
TRBD2	TRBJ2-2	TRBV10-2	-	CASSEPSGGNTGELFF	TGCGCCAGCAGTGAGCCTAGCGGGGGCAACACCGGGGAGCTGTTTTTT
TRBD2	TRBJ2-7	TRBV7-9	-	CASSSYGGDYEQYF	TGTGCCAGCAGCTCATACGGGGGGGACTACGAGCAGTACTTC
TRBD1	TRBJ1-6	TRBV2	-	CASSEGTGVSPLHF	TGTGCCAGCAGTGAAGGGACAGGGGTTTCACCCCTCCACTTT
TRBD1	TRBJ1-2	TRBV2	-	CASSEARGTGGGYTF	TGTGCCAGCAGTGAAGCGAGAGGGACAGGGGGCGGCTACACCTTC
-	TRBJ2-5	TRBV20-1	-	CSATEGLRQTQYF	TGCAGTGCTACTGAGGGTTTGCGGCAGACCCAGTACTTC
-	TRBJ2-1	TRBV20-1	-	CSASLETYNEQFF	TGCAGTGCTAGTTTAGAGACCTACAATGAGCAGTTCTTC
-	TRBJ1-1	TRBV4-1	-	CASSLPSNTEAFF	TGCGCCAGCAGCCTCCCCTCTAACACTGAAGCTTTCTTT
TRBD1	TRBJ1-4	TRBV19	once	CASSTRQGRLPNEKLFF	TGTGCCAGTAGTACCCGACAGGGGAGGTTGCCTAATGAAAAACTGTTTTTT
-	TRBJ2-7	TRBV10-3	-	CAISHIAGQGSYEQYF	TGTGCCATCAGTCACATTGCAGGGCAGGGCTCCTACGAGCAGTACTTC
TRBD2	TRBJ2-7	TRBV3-1/TRBV3-2	-	CASSRLAGGTYEQYF	TGTGCCAGCAGTCGACTAGCGGGGGGGACCTACGAGCAGTACTTC
-	TRBJ1-4	TRBV19	-	CASSDLGAANEKLFF	TGTGCCAGTAGTGACTTGGGGGCGGCTAATGAAAAACTGTTTTTT
TRBD1	TRBJ1-1	TRBV19	once	CASSTDRGAEAFF	TGTGCCAGTAGTACGGACAGGGGGGCTGAAGCTTTCTTT
TRBD1	TRBJ2-3	TRBV9	-	CASSGRDRVTDTQYF	TGTGCCAGCAGCGGCCGGGACAGGGTAACAGATACGCAGTATTTT
-	TRBJ1-5	TRBV10-3	-	CAISESGGDQPQHF	TGTGCCATCAGTGAGTCTGGAGGGGACCAGCCCCAGCATTTT
-	TRBJ2-2	TRBV12-3/TRBV12-4	-	CASSLGFGGGLFF	TGTGCCAGCAGTTTAGGGTTTGGGGGCGGGCTGTTTTTT
TRBD1	TRBJ1-6	TRBV5-1	-	CASSGGTGNSPLHF	TGCGCCAGCAGCGGGGGGACAGGGAATTCACCCCTCCACTTT
-	TRBJ2-7	TRBV21-1	-	CASSGGQGHYEQYF	TGTGCCAGCAGCGGGGGACAGGGTCATTACGAGCAGTACTTC
TRBD2	TRBJ2-1	TRBV4-1	-	CASSHRGLAAYNEQFF	TGCGCCAGCAGCCACCGAGGACTAGCGGCCTACAATGAGCAGTTCTTC
-	TRBJ1-4	TRBV7-8	-	CASATETRGGMGEKLFF	TGTGCCAGCGCAACTGAAACGCGGGGAGGCATGGGGGAAAAACTGTTTTTT
-	TRBJ2-7	TRBV5-5	few	CASSFRYYEQYF	TGTGCCAGCAGCTTTAGATACTACGAGCAGTACTTC
-	TRBJ1-1	TRBV3-1/TRBV3-2	-	CASSRTPTGGNTEAFF	TGTGCCAGCAGCCGAACCCCGACAGGAGGGAACACTGAAGCTTTCTTT
-	TRBJ1-2	TRBV29-1	-	CSVDSTGKNYGYTF	TGCAGCGTTGATAGTACAGGGAAGAACTATGGCTACACCTTC
-	TRBJ1-2	TRBV3-1/TRBV3-2	-	CASRPLSGNYGYTF	TGTGCCAGCAGGCCTCTTTCAGGGAACTATGGCTACACCTTC
-	TRBJ2-1	TRBV6-2/TRBV6-3	-	CASSYMGGPPYNEQFF	TGTGCCAGCAGTTACATGGGGGGGCCCCCCTACAATGAGCAGTTCTTC
-	TRBJ1-6	TRBV7-8	-	CASSFQLRDTSLHF	TGTGCCAGCAGTTTCCAGCTCCGGGACACATCCCTCCACTTT
-	TRBJ2-4	TRBV2	-	CASTGRVAKNIQYF	TGTGCCAGTACAGGGAGAGTAGCCAAAAACATTCAGTACTTC
-	TRBJ2-2	TRBV2	once	CASRVAGANTGELFF	TGTGCCAGCAGGGTGGCAGGGGCGAACACCGGGGAGCTGTTTTTT
TRBD1	TRBJ2-3	TRBV24-1	-	CATTLGQSDTQYF	TGTGCCACCACCCTGGGACAGTCAGATACGCAGTATTTT
TRBD2	TRBJ2-5	TRBV15	-	CATSSTIGTSGETQYF	TGTGCCACCAGCAGTACTATCGGGACTAGCGGCGAGACCCAGTACTTC
-	TRBJ2-2	TRBV7-8	-	CASSTPNTGELFF	TGTGCCAGCAGTACACCGAACACCGGGGAGCTGTTTTTT
TRBD1	TRBJ1-5	TRBV7-9	once	CASSHGDRGRDGNQPQHF	TGTGCCAGCAGCCATGGGGACAGGGGGCGAGACGGCAATCAGCCCCAGCATTTT
-	TRBJ1-2	TRBV19	-	CASSKRATMPYTF	TGTGCCAGTAGTAAGAGGGCCACTATGCCCTACACCTTC
TRBD1	TRBJ1-2	TRBV9	-	CASSSGGQANYGYTF	TGTGCCAGCAGCTCCGGCGGACAGGCAAACTATGGCTACACCTTC
TRBD2	TRBJ2-1	TRBV14	-	CASSPQVGGFYNEQFF	TGTGCCAGCAGCCCCCAAGTGGGGGGGTTCTACAATGAGCAGTTCTTC
TRBD1	TRBJ1-2	TRBV11-2	-	CASSLDSGGYGYTF	TGTGCCAGCAGCTTAGATTCAGGGGGCTATGGCTACACCTTC
TRBD1	TRBJ1-2	TRBV7-9	-	CASSATGEYGYTF	TGTGCCAGCAGCGCTACAGGGGAATATGGCTACACCTTC
-	TRBJ1-2	TRBV27	-	CASSGGAQINYGYTF	TGTGCCAGCAGTGGGGGGGCTCAAATCAACTATGGCTACACCTTC